There are many counts of the clone carrying this T cell receptor (beta chain). Antigen specificity is unknown. These data come from a study of T cell repertoires in cytomegalovirus infection. Study information: Public TCR beta signatures marked donors with CMV infection and the matching HLA. General observations from the study: HLA-C-restricted CMV-specific TCR beta clonotypes prevailed in the ex vivo response. Summed frequency of public TCR beta families distinguished CMV carriers with the relevant HLA.

V lost 2 bases and J lost 6; bases outside the gene matches: 3. The length of the CDR3 is 13 residues. Germline V gene lookup returns CDR1 MNHEY and CDR2 SVGAGI. In TCRdb, the reads were re-called with MiXCR into one record per CDR3 protein. The repertoire holds hundreds of thousands of distinct CDR3 sequences, more than 20% seen once, with 6.5% to 10% in the top ten. The chain combines TRBV6-5 with TRBJ1-2; 7 bases fit TRBD1. Sequencing used CD8+ T cells from PBMCs. The origin of this receptor is a human donor in good health (CMV status not recorded). Some clones in this sample may be carry-over from other donors' samples. CDR3 protein: CASSYQTGNGYTF. CDR3 coding DNA: TGTGCCAGCAGTTACCAGACAGGGAATGGCTACACCTTC.